The clone carrying this T cell receptor beta chain was detected ten times or more. V was clipped by 7 bases and J by 3 bases; unmatched bases: 14. CDR1 and CDR2 (germline): SQVTM, ANQGSEA. The CDR3 is 15 residues long. This entry is derived from a study of CD8 T cells in ankylosing spondylitis. TCRdb called the 5' RACE reads again in MiXCR, with one record for every CDR3 protein. The sample lists 50,000 to 70,000 distinct CDR3 sequences, 6.2% seen once, with around 5% in the top ten. The specimen was synovial fluid, either unsorted or a sorted T cell fraction (not recorded which). The TCR sequence derives from a male donor with ankylosing spondylitis. V and J are TRBV29-1 and TRBJ2-7, with TRBD1 matching 8 bases. In DNA, the CDR3 is TGCAGCGACCGGGGGACAGGCCTTCCGCACTACGAGCAGTACTTC. This encodes CSDRGTGLPHYEQYF.